This TCR beta chain was profiled in a study of regulatory and conventional T cells in RAG deficiency (dated 2017 in TCRdb). About the study as a whole: The study used high-throughput TCR beta sequencing to compare repertoire diversity and composition of Treg, conventional CD4+ and CD8+ T cells between RAG-deficient patients and healthy controls.

CDR1 and CDR2 are drawn from the germline V gene: SNHLY, FYNNEI. V loses 6 bases of germline sequence and J loses 4 bases, and the interval between the two ends is 12 bases. Including the terminal cysteine and phenylalanine, the CDR3 comprises 13 residues. This entry keeps only the CDR3 DNA: 39 bases, framed from base 1. Library creation used the immunoSEQ multiplex PCR assay. Rearranged TCR beta chain products were amplified from genomic DNA of sorted T-cell subsets and sequenced. In the paper's pipeline: Shannon entropy and Simpson indices were used to measure how diverse the repertoire of productive TCR beta rearrangements was. To assess clonal expansion, the frequencies of the 100 most abundant productive TCR beta clonotypes were added up as a share of total reads. The TRB repertoires were evaluated with a self-reactivity index based on amino acid usage at CDR3beta positions 6 and 7. Repertoire analyses used two-way ANOVA; flow cytometric analyses used Student t or Mann-Whitney tests. What TCRdb holds here is the immuneACCESS table cut down to in-frame rearrangements. Part of the clones is not present; checked against another copy, under half of the missing clones reflect an unresolved V gene, and the others are unexplained. V, J and clone size reflect that table, while D and trimming were determined from the DNA. A total of around 37,000 clones appear in this sample, around 89% of them only once. The ten largest clones capture 12% to 15% of the sample.

Comment on this clone: This receptor's antigen is unknown. The input lacks base qualities; no much larger clone sits a single base away.

Repertoire analyses used several healthy control donors as the comparison group. Before genomic DNA extraction, CD8+ T cells lacking CD4 were purified from blood. What the study reported, not specific to this receptor: Rather than being bona fide Treg cells, the sorted CD25-high CD127-low cells in Omenn syndrome patients may represent peripherally activated cells. Compared with control T-cell subpopulations, the RAG-deficient patients had markedly lower Shannon entropy and higher Simpson indices. Unique TCR beta sequences from Treg cells were about 90-fold fewer in Omenn syndrome and CID/AS patients than controls, versus roughly 10-fold for other subsets. All patient T-cell subsets had shorter CDR3 lengths; Omenn syndrome patients showed >85% Treg-Tconv repertoire overlap at nucleotide and amino acid level. Some T-cell subset analyses were not performed for some subjects.

This sample also appeared in a second study, on regulatory T cells. The second study's authors report: For the multiplex PCR, 52 forward TRBV primers and 13 reverse TRBJ primers were used, and amplification bias was corrected with both assay-based and computational methods. Repertoires from patients had restricted unique TRB V-J pairs and skewed V and J gene usage, with the strongest effect in regulatory T cells. Between CD3G-deficient patients and healthy controls, the study compared T-cell receptor beta repertoires in sorted regulatory T cells, conventional CD4+ T cells and CD8+ T cells. Peripheral blood mononuclear cells were isolated by Ficoll density separation. CD3+ CD8+ CD4- T cells were isolated on a FACSAria cell sorter. Rearranged TRB loci were amplified from genomic DNA by multiplex PCR within the immunoSEQ assay. TRB amplicons were sequenced on an Illumina HiSeq platform. Raw sequences were error-filtered and aligned to reference gene sequences by custom algorithms and were subsequently analyzed with the immunoSEQ online tools. Productive and nonproductive TRB rearrangement frequencies were evaluated among both unique and total sequences. Group comparisons used t tests, Mann-Whitney tests or two-way ANOVA run in Prism software.

This receptor was identified in a human donor in good health. Input material: CD8+ T cells sorted from blood. The rearrangement joined TRBV2 to TRBJ1-2; a tentative D call is TRBD1 (5 bases match). The nucleotides are TGTGCCAGCAGGGGGGACGGGGCCTATGGCTACACCTTC. This yields the protein CASRGDGAYGYTF.